One and the same sample provided the 18 T cell receptor beta chains below, sequenced in a study of OX40 agonist ivuxolimab in advanced cancers. Sequencing used immunoSEQ multiplex PCR; TCRdb keeps in-frame clones, though not all of them. The table shows 75,000 to 100,000 clones, with 70% to 90% occurring only once. The sequencing used CD4+ or CD8+ T cells sorted from blood, collected in a trial of the OX40 agonist ivuxolimab. These receptors all stem from an adult with an advanced solid tumor such as melanoma, head and neck, liver or kidney cancer.

The chain carries TRBV4-2 and TRBJ1-2; a weak D match, TRBD1 (5 bases). Trimming left V 1 base short and J 1 base short, with 13 bases between. Germline CDR1 reads LGHNA; CDR2 reads YNFKEQ. The CDR3 contains 16 residues. CDR3 nucleotide sequence: TGTGCCAGCAGCCAAGTCGAAGGGGTCTTTAACTATGGCTACACCTTC. Amino acids: CASSQVEGVFNYGYTF.

The rearrangement links TRBV2 to TRBJ2-7; TRBD1 might be the D (6 bases). Germline V gene data show CDR1 as SNHLY and CDR2 as FYNNEI. Deletions cut 6 bases from V and 1 base from J, with 13 bases between. CDR3 length: 14 amino acids. In DNA, the CDR3 is TGTGCCAGCAGGGCCAGGGACACGTCCTACGAGCAGTACTTC. Protein: CASRARDTSYEQYF.

This clone was seen a handful of times. This chain uses TRBV7-8 with TRBJ2-2, with D possibly being TRBD1 (7 bases). Germline V lookup: CDR1 SGHVS, CDR2 FQNEAQ. The CDR3 covers 15 residues. V was cut by 1 base and J by 5 bases, with 11 bases left in between. CDR3 in amino acids: CASSLEAGGTGELFF. In DNA form, the CDR3 reads TGTGCCAGCAGCTTAGAGGCAGGGGGGACCGGGGAGCTGTTTTTT.

This clone is a singleton in its sample. The V and J genes are TRBV9 and TRBJ1-6, with D perhaps matching TRBD1 (5 bases). The germline V gene encodes CDR1 SGDLS and CDR2 YYNGEE. Trimming took off 5 bases at V and 7 bases at J, with 16 bases between the two ends. CDR3 size: 15 residues. DNA for the CDR3: TGTGCCAGCAGATCCGGGACGGAGGGAAATTCACCCCTCCACTTT. It is translated as CASRSGTEGNSPLHF.

The rearrangement links TRBV11-2 to TRBJ1-3; TRBD1 might be the D (5 bases). Trimming pared 4 bases from V and 4 bases from J, leaving 17 bases between. This CDR3 comprises 16 residues. Germline loops: CDR1 SGHAT, CDR2 FQNNGV. In DNA, the CDR3 is TGTGCCAGCAGCTCCGGGACCGCGAACCTGGGAAACACCATATATTTT. It yields the protein CASSSGTANLGNTIYF.

The rearrangement joins TRBV28 to TRBJ2-3; 16 nucleotides align to TRBD2. After removal of 5 bases from V and 7 bases from J, the junction contained 9 bases not matched to a gene. CDR1 MDHEN and CDR2 SYDVKM come from the germline V gene. The CDR3 runs 17 residues. Written as DNA, the CDR3 is TGTGCCAGCAGTCCCGCGGGACTAGCGGGAGGGCCAAATACGCAGTATTTT. Translated: CASSPAGLAGGPNTQYF.

The chain is built from TRBV6-5 and TRBJ2-7; D remains ambiguous. CDR3 length: 15 amino acids. CDR1 is MNHEY, CDR2 SVGAGI, per germline. Trimming removed 8 bases from V and 3 bases from J, with 20 bases in between. The CDR3 nucleotides read TGTGCCAGCCGACCTCTAGAGAAGAGAAGCTACGAGCAGTACTTC. This codes for CASRPLEKRSYEQYF.

The J gene is TRBJ1-5, the V gene TRBV4-3, with 7 bases lining up with TRBD1. This CDR3 contains 15 residues. J lost 6 bases, V lost 1 base, and 6 bases had no gene match. The germline CDR1 and CDR2 sequences are LGHNA and YSLEER. DNA for the CDR3: TGCGCCAGCAGCCAAGGACAGGGCGGAGGTCAGCCCCAGCATTTT. It specifies CASSQGQGGGQPQHF.

This clone was seen more than once but under ten times. The V and J genes are TRBV28 and TRBJ1-5; a weak D match, TRBD1 (5 bases). Germline CDR1 MDHEN, CDR2 SYDVKM. The V end lost 6 bases, the J end lost 4 bases, and 13 bases lay between the germline ends. This CDR3 is 14 amino acids long. The CDR3 bases are TGTGCCAGCAGACTCCGACAGATTAATCAGCCCCAGCATTTT. Residues: CASRLRQINQPQHF.

This clone was seen a handful of times. V gene TRBV7-2 combines with J gene TRBJ2-7, with 7 nucleotides matching TRBD1. CDR3 size: 13 residues. After removal of 5 bases from V and 3 bases from J, the junction contained 4 bases not matched to a gene. The germline gives CDR1 SGHTA, CDR2 FQGNSA. CDR3 nucleotide sequence: TGTGCCAGCAGCCCCGGGACAGACTACGAGCAGTACTTC. Encoded protein: CASSPGTDYEQYF. Complete variable domain (other parts from reference TRBV7-2 and TRBJ2-7): GAGVSQSPSNKVTEKGKDVELRCDPISGHTALYWYRQSLGQGLEFLIYFQGNSAPDKSGLPSDRFSAERTGGSVSTLTIQRTQQEDSAVYLCASSPGTDYEQYFGPGTRLTVT.

The chain carries TRBV5-4 and TRBJ1-2; possibly TRBD1 for D (5 bases). Germline values: CDR1 SGHNT, CDR2 YYREEE (reference sequence). V was pared by 0 bases and J by 8 bases, with 23 bases between. This CDR3 has 17 residues. The CDR3 reads CASSLESWGGDLGGYTF. The CDR3 DNA reads TGTGCCAGCAGCTTGGAGAGTTGGGGGGGAGACTTGGGCGGCTACACCTTC.

The rearrangement links TRBV29-1 to TRBJ2-5; D is perhaps TRBD1 or TRBD2 (5 bases each). CDR1 is SQVTM and CDR2 is ANQGSEA in the germline V gene. With 4 bases removed from V and 8 bases from J, the gap between germline ends came to 11 bases. This CDR3 region has 11 residues. The CDR3 DNA reads as TGCAGCGTTGGGACACTAGTCACCCAGTACTTC. Its translation is CSVGTLVTQYF.

The chain links TRBV11-3 to TRBJ2-1; tentatively, D is TRBD1 or TRBD2 (5 bases each). Trimming shortened V by 4 bases and J by 8 bases, and 9 bases separated the two germline ends. The CDR3 consists of 12 residues. Per the germline V gene, CDR1 is SGHNT and CDR2 is YENEEA. In nucleotides, the CDR3 is TGTGCCAGCAGCTCACGGGACCATGAGCAGTTCTTC. Translated: CASSSRDHEQFF.

By proportion, this clone is medium-sized. The CDR3 bases are TGTGCCAGCAGCCTAGGAGCGGCGGGTACCTATGGCTACACCTTC. Translation gives CASSLGAAGTYGYTF. The chain has TRBV7-9 and TRBJ1-2; no firm D call. From germline, CDR1 is SEHNR and CDR2 FQNEAQ (reference sequence). CDR3 length: 15 amino acids. The V and J ends lost 5 bases and 4 bases respectively, with 17 bases between them.

This rearrangement joins TRBV30 to TRBJ2-5, with TRBD2 matching 13 bases. V shed 2 bases, J shed 5 bases, and the junction held 8 bases outside the gene matches. Germline-derived CDR1 and CDR2 are GTSNPN and SVGIG (reference sequence). This CDR3 region has 16 residues. CDR3 amino acids: CAWSMGLAGRGETQYF. In DNA form, the CDR3 reads TGTGCCTGGAGTATGGGACTAGCGGGAAGGGGGGAGACCCAGTACTTC.

This clone appeared a single time. The chain uses TRBV7-9 and TRBJ1-1; no clear D gene. This CDR3 contains 13 residues. The V end lost 1 base, the J end lost 1 base, and 4 bases lay between the germline ends. From germline, CDR1 is SEHNR and CDR2 FQNEAQ (reference sequence). This chain's CDR3 is CASSLEPNTEAFF. CDR3 DNA sequence: TGTGCCAGCAGCTTAGAGCCGAACACTGAAGCTTTCTTT.

The J gene is TRBJ1-2, the V gene TRBV19, with 11 bases fitting TRBD1. The CDR3 has 18 residues. Germline loops: CDR1 LNHDA, CDR2 SQIVND (reference sequence). V dropped 4 bases and J dropped 5; count of bases not matched to a gene: 15. CDR3 sequence reads: CASSNDGTGGLLSYGYTF. The CDR3 nucleotides read TGTGCCAGTAGTAATGACGGGACAGGGGGACTATTAAGTTATGGCTACACCTTC. Variable domain in full (rest from reference TRBV19 and TRBJ1-2): DGGITQSPKYLFRKEGQNVTLSCEQNLNHDAMYWYRQDPGQGLRLIYYSQIVNDFQKGDIAEGYSVSREKKESFPLTVTSAQKNPTAFYLCASSNDGTGGLLSYGYTFGSGTRLTVV.

CDR3 residues: CASSLDGESPLHF. In DNA, the CDR3 is TGTGCCAGCAGCTTAGATGGAGAATCACCCCTCCACTTT. V and J are TRBV11-3 and TRBJ1-6; D gene uncertain. The CDR3 is 13 residues long. Germline lookup yields CDR1 SGHNT and CDR2 YENEEA. The ends were cut back, 0 bases at V and 10 bases at J, with 7 bases in the middle.